The clone carrying this TCR beta chain appeared a few times. Through a sample-barcoded 5' primer and a J-beta primer mix, a second PCR was run for about 7 to 12 cycles. A template-switch adaptor containing 12 random nucleotides labeled each cDNA molecule. Each CDR3 protein gets one entry after TCRdb re-called the 5' RACE reads with MiXCR. The data hold fewer than 750,000 distinct CDR3 sequences, with roughly half observed a single time. This record comes from a study of blood T cells in healthy people across ages. The CDR3 runs 15 residues. V gave up 0 bases and J gave up 3 bases, with 12 bases separating them. CDR1 is MGHRA and CDR2 is YSYEKL in the germline V gene.

This clonotype originated in a woman older than 75 in good health. The V call is TRBV4-1, the J call TRBJ2-7, with D perhaps assigned TRBD1 or TRBD2 (5 bases each). Sequencing input: blood. The CDR3 region is CASSQDGTLYYEQYF. The CDR3 region has the DNA TGCGCCAGCAGCCAAGACGGGACCCTTTACTACGAGCAGTACTTC.